Listed here are 23 T cell receptor beta chains from one sample, sequenced in a study of T cell changes during pregnancy in multiple sclerosis. Repertoires were generated with immunoSEQ multiplex PCR, while TCRdb's copy carries only in-frame clones and drops some. There are roughly 75,000 clones in the sample; 85% to 95% occur only once, and about 2% lies in the top ten. The source material was peripheral blood, sampled in the third trimester of pregnancy. The origin of the receptors is a female donor in good health, enrolled as a control in a pregnancy study.

The rearrangement uses TRBV7-8 and TRBJ1-5; 7 bases map to TRBD1. Germline CDR1 and CDR2: SGHVS and FQNEAQ. The CDR3 sequence is 13 residues long. Losses at the gene ends were 5 bases for V and 4 bases for J; bases not matched to a gene: 2. The CDR3 coding sequence is TGTGCCAGCAGCCAACAGGGGAATCAGCCCCAGCATTTT. It yields the protein CASSQQGNQPQHF.

The rearrangement links TRBV10-3 to TRBJ1-2; 8 bases match TRBD1. V lost 0 bases and J lost 8; bases outside the gene matches: 11. This CDR3 contains 16 residues. Germline V gene data show CDR1 as ENHRY and CDR2 as SYGVKD. Here the CDR3 DNA reads TGTGCCATCAGTGAGTCCAACCAGGGGGCCGGGGAAGGCTACACCTTC. Its protein is CAISESNQGAGEGYTF.

The J gene is TRBJ2-7, the V gene TRBV15; TRBD1 matches 8 bases. The CDR3 loop spans 15 amino acids. Germline assignment: CDR1 LNHNV and CDR2 YYDKDF (reference sequence). The trim removed 5 bases at V and 1 base at J, leaving 7 bases unmatched. CDR3 in amino acids: CATSYRDRPSYEQYF. DNA of the CDR3: TGTGCCACCAGCTACCGGGACAGGCCGTCCTACGAGCAGTACTTC.

The chain links TRBV28 to TRBJ2-7; 7 bases line up with TRBD1. V lost 4 bases and J lost 1; bases outside the gene matches: 7. There are 15 residues in the CDR3. Germline CDR1 MDHEN, CDR2 SYDVKM. The CDR3: CASSSPPGGSYEQYF. The DNA of the CDR3 is TGTGCCAGCAGTTCCCCGCCAGGGGGTTCCTACGAGCAGTACTTC.

V gene TRBV7-6 combines with J gene TRBJ2-5; TRBD1 might be the D (5 bases). Germline V lookup: CDR1 SGHVS, CDR2 FNYEAQ. The CDR3 is made up of 11 amino acids. Trimming pared 4 bases from V and 5 bases from J, leaving 5 bases between. The CDR3 region has the DNA TGTGCCAGCAGCTCAGGGGAGACCCAGTACTTC. The encoded protein is CASSSGETQYF.

The chain recombines TRBV5-1 with TRBJ2-1; 9 positions match TRBD2. Germline V gene sequence: CDR1 SGHRS, CDR2 YFSETQ. Unmatched junction bases numbered 15, after V lost 0 bases and J lost 5 bases. The CDR3 loop spans 19 amino acids. The chain's CDR3 is CASSLVPGLAGGTHNEQFF. The CDR3 DNA follows: TGCGCCAGCAGCTTGGTTCCGGGACTAGCTGGCGGGACCCACAATGAGCAGTTCTTC.

In its sample, this clone was seen a few times. The genes are TRBV28 and TRBJ2-5; maybe TRBD2 (5 bases). Trimming took 6 bases from V and 3 from J, leaving 8 bases between them. The CDR3 covers 12 residues. From germline, CDR1 is MDHEN and CDR2 SYDVKM. The CDR3 nucleotides read TGTGCCAGCAGAGCCGGGAAAGAGACCCAGTACTTC. This gives the protein CASRAGKETQYF.

This chain links TRBV28 with TRBJ1-1; no clear D. The CDR3 runs to 12 residues. Germline lookup yields CDR1 MDHEN and CDR2 SYDVKM. The CDR3 sequence is CVTKEGDTEAFF. CDR3 coding DNA: TGTGTCACTAAGGAGGGAGACACTGAAGCTTTCTTT.

The chain is built from TRBV6-5 and TRBJ2-2; 8 bases fit TRBD2. The CDR3 covers 14 residues. Trimming cost V 5 bases and J 4 bases; bases outside gene matches: 3. CDR1 and CDR2 from the germline V gene are MNHEY and SVGAGI. The CDR3 sequence is CASSDGTSTGELFF. The CDR3 DNA reads as TGTGCCAGCAGTGACGGGACTAGCACCGGGGAGCTGTTTTTT.

The chain uses TRBV7-9 and TRBJ1-1; maybe TRBD1 (5 bases). Between the trimmed V and J ends, which lost 3 bases and 4 bases, there was a span of 9 bases. The germline V gene has CDR1 SEHNR and CDR2 FQNEAQ (reference sequence). There are 13 residues in the CDR3. The CDR3: CASSFGQGTEAFF. CDR3 DNA sequence: TGTGCCAGCAGCTTTGGGCAGGGCACTGAAGCTTTCTTT.

This chain joins TRBV15 and TRBJ1-6, with unresolved D. V was shortened by 1 base and J by 11 bases, with 9 bases between the two germline ends. The CDR3 totals 13 residues. The germline V gene encodes CDR1 LNHNV and CDR2 YYDKDF (reference sequence). The CDR3 DNA sequence: TGTGCCACCAGCAGAGTGGGTGACACACCCCTCCACTTT. It is translated as CATSRVGDTPLHF.

The chain carries TRBV9 and TRBJ2-5; 10 bases line up with TRBD2. Germline V gene lookup returns CDR1 SGDLS and CDR2 YYNGEE. V gave up 2 bases and J gave up 2 bases; unmatched junction bases: 3. The CDR3 spans 15 residues. The CDR3 protein is CASSVLAGGQETQYF. In nucleotides, the CDR3 is TGTGCCAGCAGCGTCTTAGCGGGGGGACAAGAGACCCAGTACTTC.

This clone appeared a few times. The chain is built from TRBV7-8 and TRBJ2-3; 10 bases are a match to TRBD1. The CDR3 consists of 14 residues. The germline CDR1 and CDR2 sequences are SGHVS and FQNEAQ. The V and J ends lost 3 bases and 5 bases, in that order; junction bases with no gene match: 2. This CDR3 reads CASSFRDRGDTQYF. The CDR3 DNA is TGTGCCAGCAGCTTTCGGGACAGGGGAGATACGCAGTATTTT.

J is TRBJ1-3 and V is TRBV5-1; no clear D. Deletions cut 4 bases from V and 4 bases from J, with 15 bases between. Germline lookup yields CDR1 SGHRS and CDR2 YFSETQ. The length of the CDR3 is 15 residues. CDR3 loop: CASSEIHYSGNTIYF. In DNA, the CDR3 is TGCGCCAGCAGCGAGATCCACTACTCAGGAAACACCATATATTTT.

V is TRBV12-5 and J is TRBJ2-7; 14 nucleotides line up with TRBD2. The length of the CDR3 is 23 residues. V was pared by 7 bases and J by 0 bases, with 26 bases of the junction left unmatched. CDR1 is LGHNT and CDR2 is FRNRAP in the germline V gene. CDR3 sequence: CASASREGGPGTSGSRSSYEQYF. The CDR3 DNA is TGTGCTAGTGCATCCCGGGAGGGGGGGCCCGGGACTAGCGGGAGTCGGAGCTCCTACGAGCAGTACTTC. Drawing the rest from reference TRBV12-5 and TRBJ2-7, the complete variable domain is DARVTQTPRHKVTEMGQEVTMRCQPILGHNTVFWYRQTMMQGLELLAYFRNRAPLDDSGMPKDRFSAEMPDATLATLKIQPSEPRDSAVYFCASASREGGPGTSGSRSSYEQYFGPGTRLTVT.

This sequence joins TRBV7-6 and TRBJ2-3, with 11 bases fitting TRBD2. Germline V gene sequence: CDR1 SGHVS, CDR2 FNYEAQ. With 2 bases clipped from V and 1 base from J, the junction kept 8 bases outside the gene matches. The CDR3 runs 18 residues. Here the CDR3 DNA reads TGTGCCAGCAGCTTACATAGCGGGAGGGCCCTCCGCACAGATACGCAGTATTTT. This translates into CASSLHSGRALRTDTQYF.

The chain joins TRBV9 to TRBJ2-5; maybe TRBD2 (5 bases). This CDR3 has 14 amino acids. The germline V gene has CDR1 SGDLS and CDR2 YYNGEE. V was trimmed by 3 bases and J by 4 bases, leaving 13 bases between them. The CDR3 region is CASSDEGSRETQYF. In nucleotides, the CDR3 is TGTGCCAGCAGCGACGAGGGCTCGCGAGAGACCCAGTACTTC.

This chain joins TRBV5-1 and TRBJ2-7, with TRBD2 identical over 8 bases. The CDR3 is 12 amino acids. CDR1 and CDR2 (germline): SGHRS, YFSETQ. V was pared by 4 bases and J by 5 bases, with 2 bases of the junction left unmatched. Here the CDR3 reads CASSAGLDEQYF. The CDR3, as DNA: TGCGCCAGCAGCGCGGGACTAGACGAGCAGTACTTC.

The chain uses TRBV5-1 and TRBJ1-6; the match to TRBD1 covers 7 bases. The CDR3 loop spans 14 amino acids. J gave up 8 bases and V 1 base, and 3 bases lay outside the gene matches. Germline CDR1 is SGHRS and CDR2 is YFSETQ. Here the CDR3 reads CASSLSQGDSPLHF. CDR3 coding DNA: TGCGCCAGCAGCTTGAGTCAGGGGGATTCACCCCTCCACTTT.

The J gene is TRBJ2-1, the V gene TRBV11-2; tentative D call: TRBD1 (5 bases). V was cut by 5 bases and J by 10 bases, with 9 bases left in between. The CDR3 extends over 11 amino acids. CDR1 and CDR2 from the germline V gene are SGHAT and FQNNGV. The CDR3: CASSQRTEQFF. The CDR3 bases are TGTGCCAGCAGCCAGAGGACAGAGCAGTTCTTC.

This rearrangement joins TRBV2 to TRBJ2-3, with a weak D call TRBD1 (5 bases). CDR3 size: 15 residues. V dropped 0 bases and J dropped 1 base, with 8 bases sitting between them. Germline CDR1 is SNHLY and CDR2 is FYNNEI. CDR3 loop: CASSEAGLRTDTQYF. CDR3 bases: TGTGCCAGCAGTGAAGCGGGGCTTCGCACAGATACGCAGTATTTT.

This chain connects TRBV2 to TRBJ2-4; 10 bases align to TRBD1. Germline CDR1 and CDR2: SNHLY and FYNNEI. V was clipped by 6 bases and J by 7 bases; unmatched bases: 12. The CDR3 length is 16 residues. The CDR3 region has the DNA TGTGCCAGCAGGAGGAGGGACAGGGGCTCGGGTAACATTCAGTACTTC. The encoded protein is CASRRRDRGSGNIQYF.

J is TRBJ2-7 and V is TRBV11-2; D is perhaps TRBD2 (6 bases). This CDR3 region has 15 residues. V lost 11 bases, J lost 4 bases, and 24 bases lay in between. Germline CDR1 and CDR2: SGHAT and FQNNGV. In DNA, the CDR3 is TGTGCCGGGAGGAAGGACGCCGCATCCCGATACGAGCAGTACTTC. Protein: CAGRKDAASRYEQYF.